These T cell receptor beta chains were read from a single sample in a study of blood T cells in healthy people across ages. TCRdb used MiXCR to reprocess the 5' RACE reads, holding one entry per CDR3 protein. This repertoire shows roughly 1.5 million distinct CDR3 sequences, 35% to 45% found once; its top ten account for less than 5%. Source material: blood. Every receptor here comes from a woman younger than 30 in good health. Each CDR3 is given with its conserved first and last residue. A D gene is named only where the DNA matches it firmly. Only part of the rows carry a size: once, few, many, or a class if the clone is expanded.

NA	NA	TRBV7-2	TRBJ1-1	TGTGCCAGCAGCTTAGTAACTGCCAAAGGGGGAAGCACTGAAGCTTTCTTT	CASSLVTAKGGSTEAFF
NA	NA	TRBV4-3	TRBJ1-2	TGCGCCAGCAGTCTCTCCGGGACAAGTTCTAACTATGGCTACACCTTC	CASSLSGTSSNYGYTF
NA	NA	TRBV20-1	TRBJ2-3	TGCAGTGCTGTAGACCAGACAGATACGCAGTATTTT	CSAVDQTDTQYF
NA	TRBD1	TRBV7-2	TRBJ1-2	TGTGCCAGCAGCGGACGACAGGGGAGCGGCTACACCTTC	CASSGRQGSGYTF
few	TRBD1	TRBV12-3/TRBV12-4	TRBJ2-7	TGTGCCAGCAGCTATACAGGGGAGCTACTGTACTTC	CASSYTGELLYF
NA	NA	TRBV6-5	TRBJ1-2	TGTGCCAGCAGTTCTGTCGGAATCCTCTATGGCTACACCTTC	CASSSVGILYGYTF
NA	NA	TRBV20-1	TRBJ2-5	TGCAGTGCAGCCGACAGGAGAACCCAGTACTTC	CSAADRRTQYF
NA	NA	TRBV7-2	TRBJ2-1	TGTGCCAGCAGCTCCAGACCCATTATGACAGGTGGGGGGCTCCACAATGAGCAGTTCTTC	CASSSRPIMTGGGLHNEQFF
many	NA	TRBV4-1	TRBJ2-5	TGCGCCAGCAGCCATAACGAACGATACCAAGAGACCCAGTACTTC	CASSHNERYQETQYF
once	NA	TRBV20-1	TRBJ2-5	TGCAGTGCTAGCCCCTTCCAAGAGACCCAGTACTTC	CSASPFQETQYF
NA	NA	TRBV29-1	TRBJ1-2	TGCAGCGTCCCCGTCTGGGATGGCTACACCTTC	CSVPVWDGYTF
NA	TRBD1	TRBV4-3	TRBJ2-3	TGCGCCAGCAGCCAAGATAGCAGGGGGACAGATACGCAGTATTTT	CASSQDSRGTDTQYF
NA	NA	TRBV20-1	TRBJ2-1	TGCAGTGCTAGAGACAGGACCGGAAGCTCCTACAATGAGCAGTTCTTC	CSARDRTGSSYNEQFF
NA	NA	TRBV7-2	TRBJ2-5	TGTGCCAGCAGCGTATTATTCCCAGAGACCCAGTACTTC	CASSVLFPETQYF
few	TRBD1	TRBV6-2/TRBV6-3	TRBJ2-7	TGTGCCAGCAGTACAGGGGCTAACTACGAGCAGTACTTC	CASSTGANYEQYF
few	TRBD1	TRBV6-6	TRBJ1-2	TGTGCCAGCAGTTACCCGGACAGGGTTGATGGCTACACCTTC	CASSYPDRVDGYTF
many	TRBD1	TRBV29-1	TRBJ2-5	TGCAGCGTCGCCACAGGGGCCCTGACCCAGTACTTC	CSVATGALTQYF
few	NA	TRBV6-1	TRBJ2-3	TGTGCCAGCAGTGAAGTAGGGCCTAGCACAGATACGCAGTATTTT	CASSEVGPSTDTQYF
many	NA	TRBV20-1	TRBJ2-5	TGCAGTGCTAGAGTTCGGGGGCAACAGACCCAGTACTTC	CSARVRGQQTQYF
many	NA	TRBV20-1	TRBJ1-1	TGCAGTGCTAGAGAGCCCCACATGAACACTGAAGCTTTCTTT	CSAREPHMNTEAFF
NA	NA	TRBV18	TRBJ1-2	TGTGCCAACTCACCCAATTCAGGGAACTATGGCTACACCTTC	CANSPNSGNYGYTF
few	TRBD2	TRBV7-9	TRBJ2-1	TGTGCCAGCAGCCGACAGCGGGAGGGCTCCTACAATGAGCAGTTCTTC	CASSRQREGSYNEQFF
NA	TRBD2	TRBV2	TRBJ2-7	TGTGCCAGCAGTGGCAATAGCGGGGGCCTTCGCGAGCAGTACTTC	CASSGNSGGLREQYF
NA	NA	TRBV3-1	TRBJ1-5	TGTGCCAGCAGCCAACACGGAGGCAATCAGCCCCAGCATTTT	CASSQHGGNQPQHF
NA	NA	TRBV5-6	TRBJ2-6	TGTGCCAGCAGCTTGGGTCTAGCTGGGGCCAACGTCCTGACTTTC	CASSLGLAGANVLTF
NA	NA	TRBV3-1	TRBJ2-3	TGTGCCAGCAGCCGCTACCCCGGGGATACGCAGTATTTT	CASSRYPGDTQYF